This T cell receptor beta chain was profiled in a study of blood T cell repertoires in COVID-19. For this clone: Within the sample, other DNA sequences also encode this same CDR3.

In the authors' workflow: Reference gene primers were amplified, and this amplification served to estimate nucleated cell counts. Here immunoSEQ multiplex PCR was the method, and the copy in TCRdb shows in-frame clones only, minus some. That table supplies the V and J calls and clone size; D and trimming were determined from the DNA. The sample lists 200,000 to 250,000 clones, roughly 87% occurring once. The CDR3 length is 13 residues. Germline values: CDR1 SEHNR, CDR2 FQNEAQ (reference sequence). Unmatched junction bases numbered 2, after V lost 4 bases and J lost 2 bases. The receptor was isolated from a woman in her 30s with acute COVID-19. The rearrangement joins TRBV7-9 to TRBJ2-7; TRBD2 agrees at 7 bases. Sample: PBMCs or T cells enriched from blood (not recorded which). CDR3 region: CASSSGLAYEQYF. The CDR3 nucleotides are TGTGCCAGCAGCTCCGGACTAGCCTACGAGCAGTACTTC.